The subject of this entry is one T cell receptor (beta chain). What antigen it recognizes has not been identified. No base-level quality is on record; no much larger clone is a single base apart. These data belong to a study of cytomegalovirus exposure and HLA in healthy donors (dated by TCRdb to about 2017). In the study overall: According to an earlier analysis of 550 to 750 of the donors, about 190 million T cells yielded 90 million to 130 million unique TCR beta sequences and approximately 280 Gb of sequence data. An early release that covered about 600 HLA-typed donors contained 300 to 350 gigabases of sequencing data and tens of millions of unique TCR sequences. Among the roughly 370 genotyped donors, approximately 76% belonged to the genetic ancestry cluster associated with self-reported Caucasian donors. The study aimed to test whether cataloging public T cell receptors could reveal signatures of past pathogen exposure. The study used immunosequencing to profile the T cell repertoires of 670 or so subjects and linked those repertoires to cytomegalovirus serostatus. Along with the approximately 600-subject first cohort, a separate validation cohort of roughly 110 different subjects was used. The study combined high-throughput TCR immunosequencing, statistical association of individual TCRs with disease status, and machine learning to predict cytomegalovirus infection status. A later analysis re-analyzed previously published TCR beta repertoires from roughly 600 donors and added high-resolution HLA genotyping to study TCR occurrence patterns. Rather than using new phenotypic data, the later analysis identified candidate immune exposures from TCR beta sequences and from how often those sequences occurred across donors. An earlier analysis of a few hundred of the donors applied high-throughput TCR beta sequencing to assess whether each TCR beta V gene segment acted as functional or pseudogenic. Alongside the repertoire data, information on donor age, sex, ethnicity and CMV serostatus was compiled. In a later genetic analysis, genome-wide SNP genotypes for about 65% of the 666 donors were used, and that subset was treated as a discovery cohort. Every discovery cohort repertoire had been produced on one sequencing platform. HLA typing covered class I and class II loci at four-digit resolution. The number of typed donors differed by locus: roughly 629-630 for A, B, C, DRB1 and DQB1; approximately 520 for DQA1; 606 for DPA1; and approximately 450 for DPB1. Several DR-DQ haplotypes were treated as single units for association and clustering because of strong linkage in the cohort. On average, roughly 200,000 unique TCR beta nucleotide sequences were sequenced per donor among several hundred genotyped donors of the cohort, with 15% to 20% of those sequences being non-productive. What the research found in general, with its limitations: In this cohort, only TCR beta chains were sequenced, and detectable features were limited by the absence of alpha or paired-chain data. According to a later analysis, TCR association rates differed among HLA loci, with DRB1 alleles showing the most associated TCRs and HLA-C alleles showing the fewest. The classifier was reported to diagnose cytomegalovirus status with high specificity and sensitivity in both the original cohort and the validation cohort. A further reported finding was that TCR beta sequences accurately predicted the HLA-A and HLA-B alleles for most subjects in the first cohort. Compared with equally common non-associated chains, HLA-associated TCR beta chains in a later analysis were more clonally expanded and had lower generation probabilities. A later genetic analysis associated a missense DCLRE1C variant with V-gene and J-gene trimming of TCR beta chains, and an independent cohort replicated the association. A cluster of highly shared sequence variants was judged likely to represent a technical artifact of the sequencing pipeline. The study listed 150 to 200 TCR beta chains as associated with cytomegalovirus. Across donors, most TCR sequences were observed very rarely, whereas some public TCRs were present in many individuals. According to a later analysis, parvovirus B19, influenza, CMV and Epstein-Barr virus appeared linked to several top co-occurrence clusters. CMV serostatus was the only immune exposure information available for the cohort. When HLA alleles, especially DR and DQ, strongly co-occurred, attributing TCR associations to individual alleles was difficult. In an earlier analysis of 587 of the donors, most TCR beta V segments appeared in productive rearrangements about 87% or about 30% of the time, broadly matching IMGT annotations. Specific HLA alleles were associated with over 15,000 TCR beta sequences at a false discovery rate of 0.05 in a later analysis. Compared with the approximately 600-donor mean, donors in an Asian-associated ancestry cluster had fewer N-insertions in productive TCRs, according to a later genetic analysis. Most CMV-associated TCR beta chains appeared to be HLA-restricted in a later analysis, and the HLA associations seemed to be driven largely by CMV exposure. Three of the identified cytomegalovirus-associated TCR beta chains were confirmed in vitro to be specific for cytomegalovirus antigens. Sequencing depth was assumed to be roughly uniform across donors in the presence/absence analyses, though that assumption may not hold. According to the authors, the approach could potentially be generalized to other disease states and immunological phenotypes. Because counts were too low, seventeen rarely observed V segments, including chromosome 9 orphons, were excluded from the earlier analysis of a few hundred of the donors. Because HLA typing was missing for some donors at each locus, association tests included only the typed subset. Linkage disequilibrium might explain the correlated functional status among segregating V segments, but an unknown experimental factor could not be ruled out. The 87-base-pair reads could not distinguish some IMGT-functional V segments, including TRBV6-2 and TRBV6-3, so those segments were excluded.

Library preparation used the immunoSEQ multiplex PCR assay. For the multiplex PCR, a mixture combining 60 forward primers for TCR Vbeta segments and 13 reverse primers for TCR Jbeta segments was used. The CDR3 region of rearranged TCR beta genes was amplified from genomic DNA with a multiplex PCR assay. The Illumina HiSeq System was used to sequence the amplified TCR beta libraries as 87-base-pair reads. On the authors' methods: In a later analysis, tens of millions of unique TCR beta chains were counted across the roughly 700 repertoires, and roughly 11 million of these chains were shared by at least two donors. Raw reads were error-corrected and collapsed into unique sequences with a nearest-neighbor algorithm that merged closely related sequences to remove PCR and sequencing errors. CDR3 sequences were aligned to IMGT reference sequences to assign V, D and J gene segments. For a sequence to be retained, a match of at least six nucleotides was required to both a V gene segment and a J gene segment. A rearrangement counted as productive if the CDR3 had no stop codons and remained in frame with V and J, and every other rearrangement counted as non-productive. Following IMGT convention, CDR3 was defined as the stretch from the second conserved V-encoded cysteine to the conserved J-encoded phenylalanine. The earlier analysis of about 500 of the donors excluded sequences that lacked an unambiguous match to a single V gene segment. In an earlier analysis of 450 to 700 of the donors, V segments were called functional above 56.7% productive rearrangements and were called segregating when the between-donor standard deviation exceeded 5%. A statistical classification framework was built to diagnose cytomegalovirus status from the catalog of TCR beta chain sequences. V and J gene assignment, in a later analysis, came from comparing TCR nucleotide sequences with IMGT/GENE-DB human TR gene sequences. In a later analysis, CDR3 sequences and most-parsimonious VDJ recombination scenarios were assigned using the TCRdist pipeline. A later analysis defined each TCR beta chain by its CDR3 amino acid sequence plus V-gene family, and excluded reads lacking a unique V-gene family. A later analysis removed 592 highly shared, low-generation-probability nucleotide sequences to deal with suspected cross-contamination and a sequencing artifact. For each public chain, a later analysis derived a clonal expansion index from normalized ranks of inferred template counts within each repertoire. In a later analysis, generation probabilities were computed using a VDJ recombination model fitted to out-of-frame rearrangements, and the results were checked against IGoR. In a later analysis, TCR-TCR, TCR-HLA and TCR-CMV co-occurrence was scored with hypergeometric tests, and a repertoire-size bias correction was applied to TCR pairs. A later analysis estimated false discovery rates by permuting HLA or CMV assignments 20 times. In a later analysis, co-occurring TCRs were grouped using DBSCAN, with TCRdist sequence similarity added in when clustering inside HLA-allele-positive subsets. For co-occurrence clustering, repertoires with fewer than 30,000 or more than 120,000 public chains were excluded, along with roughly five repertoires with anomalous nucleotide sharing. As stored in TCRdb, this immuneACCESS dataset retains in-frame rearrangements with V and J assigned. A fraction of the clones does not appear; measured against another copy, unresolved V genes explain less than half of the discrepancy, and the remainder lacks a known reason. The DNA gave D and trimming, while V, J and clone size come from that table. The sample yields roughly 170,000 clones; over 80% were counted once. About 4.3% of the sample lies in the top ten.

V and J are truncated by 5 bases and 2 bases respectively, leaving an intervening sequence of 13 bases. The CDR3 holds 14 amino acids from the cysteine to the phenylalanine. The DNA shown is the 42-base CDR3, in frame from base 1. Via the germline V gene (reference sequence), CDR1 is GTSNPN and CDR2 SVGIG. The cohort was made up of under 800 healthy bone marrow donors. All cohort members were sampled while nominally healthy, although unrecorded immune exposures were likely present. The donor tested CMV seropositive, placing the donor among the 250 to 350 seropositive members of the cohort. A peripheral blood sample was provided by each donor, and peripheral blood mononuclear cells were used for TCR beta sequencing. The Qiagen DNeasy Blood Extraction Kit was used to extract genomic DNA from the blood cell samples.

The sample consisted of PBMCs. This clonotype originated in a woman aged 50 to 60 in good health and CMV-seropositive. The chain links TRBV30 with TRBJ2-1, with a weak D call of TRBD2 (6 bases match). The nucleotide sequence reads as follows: TGTGCCTGGTGGAGGGCCACCCCCTACAATGAGCAGTTCTTC. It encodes CAWWRATPYNEQFF.